These 10 T cell receptor beta chains originate from one sample sequenced in a study of blood T cell repertoires in COVID-19. The table came from immunoSEQ multiplex PCR; TCRdb's copy has only in-frame clones and leaves some out. The repertoire has hundreds of thousands of clones, approximately 91% of them found once; the top ten carry around 0.72%. The sequenced material came from peripheral blood. These receptors originate from a man between 35 and 55 years old with acute or convalescent COVID-19.

V gene TRBV30 combines with J gene TRBJ2-7, with TRBD2 matching over 10 bases. V lost 1 base to trimming and J lost 0 bases; unmatched junction nucleotides: 3. Germline CDR1 GTSNPN, CDR2 SVGIG (reference sequence). This CDR3 is 15 amino acids long. CDR3 amino acids: CAWSGTSGSSYEQYF. Here the CDR3 DNA reads TGTGCCTGGAGTGGGACTAGCGGTAGCTCCTACGAGCAGTACTTC. Full variable domain (missing parts from reference TRBV30 and TRBJ2-7): SQTIHQWPATLVQPVGSPLSLECTVEGTSNPNLYWYRQAAGRGLQLLFYSVGIGQISSEVPQNLSASRPQDRQFILSSKKLLLSDSGFYLCAWSGTSGSSYEQYFGPGTRLTVT.

This clone was recorded a few times. This chain joins TRBV5-8 and TRBJ1-5; a possible D gene is TRBD1 (5 bases). This CDR3 is 14 amino acids long. V was cut by 0 bases and J by 8 bases, with 12 bases left in between. Germline lookup yields CDR1 SGHTS and CDR2 YDEGEE. The CDR3 bases are TGTGCCAGCAGCTTGGGGCAGGGCGAAGAGCCCCAGCATTTT. Translated, it gives CASSLGQGEEPQHF.

The rearrangement links TRBV7-2 to TRBJ1-4; a possible D gene is TRBD1 (6 bases). Germline CDR1 is SGHTA and CDR2 is FQGNSA. V shed 1 base and J shed 8 bases, with 14 bases lying between them. CDR3 size: 15 residues. In nucleotides, the CDR3 is TGTGCCAGCAGCTTAGGTCGACAGGCTATCGAAAAACTGTTTTTT. Residues: CASSLGRQAIEKLFF.

The chain has TRBV27 and TRBJ2-1, with TRBD2 matching over 9 bases. Germline CDR1 reads MNHEY; CDR2 reads SMNVEV (reference sequence). The CDR3 contains 15 residues. The ends lost 6 bases at V and 4 bases at J; junction bases unmatched: 7. CDR3 DNA: TGTGCCAGCAGCCAACGGACTAGCGTTTACAATGAGCAGTTCTTC. Its translation is CASSQRTSVYNEQFF.

CDR3 nucleotide sequence: TGTGCCAGCAGCCCAAAACAGGGGGCAAGATACAATGAGCAGTTCTTC. This gives the protein CASSPKQGARYNEQFF. The chain has TRBV7-9 and TRBJ2-1, with 9 bases matching TRBD1. The germline CDR1 and CDR2 sequences are SEHNR and FQNEAQ (reference sequence). Germline trimming cut 5 bases from V and 4 bases from J; bases unmatched to any gene: 9. There are 16 residues in the CDR3.

Turning to this clone: One end of the junction does not line up with germline, which may come from a read error. The CDR3 protein is CSASAKLGHHIF. DNA for the CDR3: TGCAGTGCTAGTGCAAAGTTGGGACATCATATCTTC. The rearrangement links TRBV20-1 to TRBJ2-7; D might be TRBD1 (6 bases). Looked up from germline, CDR1 is DFQATT and CDR2 is SNEGSKA (reference sequence). The CDR3 is made up of 12 amino acids.

This clone was seen just once. The chain combines TRBV7-3 with TRBJ2-1, with 11 positions matching TRBD2. This CDR3 has 20 residues. Unmatched junction bases numbered 14, after V lost 4 bases and J lost 0 bases. In germline, CDR1 is SGHTA, CDR2 FQGTGA. CDR3 protein: CASSSALGTSGLSSYNEQFF. CDR3 in DNA: TGTGCCAGCAGCTCAGCCCTCGGGACTAGCGGCCTTTCCTCCTACAATGAGCAGTTCTTC.

The chain joins TRBV7-5 to TRBJ2-7; the table's D call TRBD1 went unverified against the DNA. TRBV7-5 is a pseudogene. The CDR3 covers 15 residues. CDR3: CARSFPSDSTYEQYF. CDR3 nucleotides: TGTGCCAGAAGCTTTCCCTCCGACAGTACCTACGAGCAGTACTTC.

Here the CDR3 DNA reads TGCGCCAGCAGCCACGCTCTAGCGGGGGGCTACGAGCAGTACTTC. The encoded protein is CASSHALAGGYEQYF. This chain joins TRBV4-1 and TRBJ2-7; 11 positions agree with TRBD2. Germline V gene lookup returns CDR1 MGHRA and CDR2 YSYEKL. CDR3 length: 15 amino acids. Germline trimming cut 3 bases from V and 3 bases from J; bases unmatched to any gene: 4.

V and J are TRBV11-2 and TRBJ2-4; 8 positions agree with TRBD1. Losses at the gene ends were 2 bases for V and 5 bases for J; bases not matched to a gene: 11. The germline gives CDR1 SGHAT, CDR2 FQNNGV. This CDR3 contains 17 residues. CDR3 nucleotide sequence: TGTGCCAGCAGCTTATCCTCTAGACGGACAGGGCAAAACATTCAGTACTTC. Its protein is CASSLSSRRTGQNIQYF.